The rows below give T cell receptor beta chains drawn from one sample of a study of blood T cell repertoires in COVID-19. Clones were sequenced by immunoSEQ multiplex PCR, and TCRdb holds only the in-frame ones, with some missing. The profile covers roughly 330,000 clones, with 75% to 90% appearing a single time and 5% taken by the ten largest. Sequencing was performed on PBMCs or T cells enriched from blood (not recorded which). These receptors originate from a young man who had recovered from COVID-19. Each CDR3 is given with its conserved first and last residue. Each record gives: J gene, clone size, V gene, D gene, CDR3 DNA, CDR3 protein. A D gene is named only where the DNA matches it firmly. Rows give clone size only sometimes, using once, few, many, or a class for an expanded clone.

j_call: TRBJ1-1
clone_size: .
v_call: TRBV18
d_call: TRBD1
cdr3_nt: TGTGCCAGCTCACCTAGGACAGGGGTGGGCACTGAAGCTTTCTTT
cdr3_aa: CASSPRTGVGTEAFF

j_call: TRBJ1-1
clone_size: .
v_call: TRBV30
d_call: .
cdr3_nt: TGTGCCTGGAGTGTACAGAGGGAAACTGAAGCTTTCTTT
cdr3_aa: CAWSVQRETEAFF

j_call: TRBJ2-3
clone_size: .
v_call: TRBV7-2
d_call: TRBD2
cdr3_nt: TGTGCCAGCAGACTAGCGGGGGGGCTCCCAGATACGCAGTATTTT
cdr3_aa: CASRLAGGLPDTQYF

j_call: TRBJ2-2
clone_size: .
v_call: TRBV5-1
d_call: .
cdr3_nt: TGCGCCAGCCTCCTTCTAACCGGGGAGCTGTTTTTT
cdr3_aa: CASLLLTGELFF

j_call: TRBJ1-5
clone_size: .
v_call: TRBV3-1/TRBV3-2
d_call: .
cdr3_nt: TGTGCCAGCAGCCAAGACAAGGGGTTGGGGCAGCCCCAGCATTTT
cdr3_aa: CASSQDKGLGQPQHF

j_call: TRBJ1-1
clone_size: .
v_call: TRBV30
d_call: .
cdr3_nt: TGTGCCTGGAGTGTAGGGACTGGGGCGCCGGACACTGAAGCTTTCTTT
cdr3_aa: CAWSVGTGAPDTEAFF

j_call: TRBJ1-2
clone_size: .
v_call: TRBV28
d_call: TRBD1
cdr3_nt: TGTGCCAGCAGATATACAGGGGGTTCGAGCTATGGCTACACCTTC
cdr3_aa: CASRYTGGSSYGYTF

j_call: TRBJ2-1
clone_size: .
v_call: TRBV5-1
d_call: TRBD1
cdr3_nt: TGCGCCAGCAGGCCGGGACAGGGGACGAATGAGCAGTTCTTC
cdr3_aa: CASRPGQGTNEQFF

j_call: TRBJ2-7
clone_size: .
v_call: TRBV10-3
d_call: TRBD1
cdr3_nt: TGTGCCATCAGTGAGTCCAGGGGGCGGTACGAGCAGTACTTC
cdr3_aa: CAISESRGRYEQYF

j_call: TRBJ1-2
clone_size: once
v_call: TRBV28
d_call: TRBD1
cdr3_nt: TGTGCCAGCAGGGACAGGGCCGCCTATGGCTACACCTTC
cdr3_aa: CASRDRAAYGYTF

j_call: TRBJ1-2
clone_size: .
v_call: TRBV20-1
d_call: .
cdr3_nt: TGCAGTGCTAGTGATCGGGGGGGAGGCTATGGCTACACCTTC
cdr3_aa: CSASDRGGGYGYTF

j_call: TRBJ1-1
clone_size: .
v_call: TRBV7-6
d_call: .
cdr3_nt: TGTGCCAGCACCCTAGATGGGGGGATCACTGAAGCTTTCTTT
cdr3_aa: CASTLDGGITEAFF

j_call: TRBJ2-4
clone_size: once
v_call: TRBV30
d_call: TRBD2
cdr3_nt: TGTGCCTGGAGTGTAAGCGGGGGGGCGGAAAAGTACTTC
cdr3_aa: CAWSVSGGAEKYF

j_call: TRBJ2-3
clone_size: many
v_call: TRBV3-1/TRBV3-2
d_call: .
cdr3_nt: TGTGCCAGCACCCTATTAGGGAGCGGGTTCACAGATACGCAGTATTTT
cdr3_aa: CASTLLGSGFTDTQYF

j_call: TRBJ1-2
clone_size: .
v_call: TRBV7-9
d_call: TRBD1
cdr3_nt: TGTGCCAGCAGCGACGGACAGGGGCTCGACTATGGCTACACCTTC
cdr3_aa: CASSDGQGLDYGYTF

j_call: TRBJ1-3
clone_size: .
v_call: TRBV9
d_call: .
cdr3_nt: TGTGCCAGCAGCTTGCGACAGGCTCCGGGAAACACCATATATTTT
cdr3_aa: CASSLRQAPGNTIYF

j_call: TRBJ1-5
clone_size: once
v_call: TRBV27
d_call: .
cdr3_nt: TGTGCCAGCAGTTTGGACAGTTATCAGCCCCAGCATTTT
cdr3_aa: CASSLDSYQPQHF

j_call: TRBJ2-2
clone_size: .
v_call: TRBV5-5
d_call: .
cdr3_nt: TGTGCCAGCAGCTCTCAGGTTCAGTTAGGCGCCGGGGAGCTGTTTTTT
cdr3_aa: CASSSQVQLGAGELFF

j_call: TRBJ2-1
clone_size: .
v_call: TRBV28
d_call: .
cdr3_nt: TGTGCCAGCAGTCCCGGTTATGAGCAGTTCTTC
cdr3_aa: CASSPGYEQFF

j_call: TRBJ2-3
clone_size: .
v_call: TRBV5-6
d_call: TRBD2
cdr3_nt: TGTGCCAGCAGCTTGAGGAGCGGGGGGGCTGGAGATACGCAGTATTTT
cdr3_aa: CASSLRSGGAGDTQYF

j_call: TRBJ1-6
clone_size: .
v_call: TRBV5-4
d_call: .
cdr3_nt: TGTGCCAGCAGCCACTCAGGGTATCCACCCCTCCACTTT
cdr3_aa: CASSHSGYPPLHF

j_call: TRBJ2-1
clone_size: .
v_call: TRBV29-1
d_call: .
cdr3_nt: TGCAGCGTTGAAGCCCACAGGACCTATTCCTACAATGAGCAGTTCTTC
cdr3_aa: CSVEAHRTYSYNEQFF

j_call: TRBJ2-5
clone_size: .
v_call: TRBV2
d_call: .
cdr3_nt: TGTGCCAGCAGGCTCCGGGACAACTACCAAGAGACCCAGTACTTC
cdr3_aa: CASRLRDNYQETQYF

j_call: TRBJ2-5
clone_size: .
v_call: TRBV18
d_call: TRBD2
cdr3_nt: TGTGCCAGCTCTGGGGCTCTAGCGGAAGAGACCCAGTACTTC
cdr3_aa: CASSGALAEETQYF

j_call: TRBJ1-4
clone_size: .
v_call: TRBV10-3
d_call: .
cdr3_nt: TGTGCCATCAGTGAGTCCGCAACTAATGAAAAACTGTTTTTT
cdr3_aa: CAISESATNEKLFF

j_call: TRBJ1-2
clone_size: .
v_call: TRBV28
d_call: .
cdr3_nt: TGTGCCAGCAGTTCAGCGGCGGGGGGCAATAACTATGGCTACACCTTC
cdr3_aa: CASSSAAGGNNYGYTF

j_call: TRBJ2-5
clone_size: once
v_call: TRBV19
d_call: .
cdr3_nt: TGTGCCAGTAGTAGAGGGACTCGAGAGACCCAGTACTTC
cdr3_aa: CASSRGTRETQYF

j_call: TRBJ2-7
clone_size: .
v_call: TRBV28
d_call: TRBD1
cdr3_nt: TGTGCCAGCAGTTCTAAGGCAGGGGGAAGGGGCGAGCAGTACTTC
cdr3_aa: CASSSKAGGRGEQYF

j_call: TRBJ2-3
clone_size: .
v_call: TRBV7-9
d_call: TRBD2
cdr3_nt: TGTGCCAGCAGCTGGGCTAGCGGGCTCACAGATACGCAGTATTTT
cdr3_aa: CASSWASGLTDTQYF

j_call: TRBJ2-3
clone_size: few
v_call: TRBV10-1
d_call: TRBD2
cdr3_nt: TGCGCCAGCAGTCTATCCAGCGGGGGGGCGAAGGCGCAGTATTTT
cdr3_aa: CASSLSSGGAKAQYF

j_call: TRBJ1-5
clone_size: .
v_call: TRBV27
d_call: TRBD1
cdr3_nt: TGTGCCAGCAGTTCGCTACAGGGGTTTCAGCCCCAGCATTTT
cdr3_aa: CASSSLQGFQPQHF

j_call: TRBJ1-1
clone_size: .
v_call: TRBV6-5
d_call: TRBD1
cdr3_nt: TGTGCCAGCAACGAGCAGGGGGCGAGCACTGAAGCTTTCTTT
cdr3_aa: CASNEQGASTEAFF

j_call: TRBJ1-4
clone_size: .
v_call: TRBV4-2
d_call: .
cdr3_nt: TGTGCCAGCAGCCAAGTCCAGCAGGGAAATAATGAAAAACTGTTTTTT
cdr3_aa: CASSQVQQGNNEKLFF

j_call: TRBJ2-1
clone_size: .
v_call: TRBV4-1
d_call: TRBD2
cdr3_nt: TGCGCCAGCAGCCAAGGGGGACTAGCGGTCTCCTACAATGAGCAGTTCTTC
cdr3_aa: CASSQGGLAVSYNEQFF

j_call: TRBJ2-2
clone_size: .
v_call: TRBV11-2
d_call: .
cdr3_nt: TGTGCCAGCAGCTCAGTACAGGGCCCGAACACCGGGGAGCTGTTTTTT
cdr3_aa: CASSSVQGPNTGELFF

j_call: TRBJ1-5
clone_size: .
v_call: TRBV6-5
d_call: .
cdr3_nt: TGTGCCAGCAGTGACTCCAGGGGAAATCAGCCCCAGCATTTT
cdr3_aa: CASSDSRGNQPQHF

j_call: TRBJ1-6
clone_size: .
v_call: TRBV27
d_call: .
cdr3_nt: TGTGCCAGCAGGGGGGGGACGAGGTCACCCCTCCACTTT
cdr3_aa: CASRGGTRSPLHF

j_call: TRBJ2-7
clone_size: .
v_call: TRBV19
d_call: TRBD1
cdr3_nt: TGTGCCAGTAGTTCGACAGGGGGGTCCTACGAGCAGTACTTC
cdr3_aa: CASSSTGGSYEQYF

j_call: TRBJ1-1
clone_size: few
v_call: TRBV5-1
d_call: .
cdr3_nt: TGCGCCAGCAGGCGCACCCAGGGGTACACTGAAGCTTTCTTT
cdr3_aa: CASRRTQGYTEAFF

j_call: TRBJ2-7
clone_size: .
v_call: TRBV28
d_call: .
cdr3_nt: TGTGCCAGCAGCCCCTTGTCCGGTTCGGTGTACGAGCAGTACTTC
cdr3_aa: CASSPLSGSVYEQYF

j_call: TRBJ1-2
clone_size: .
v_call: TRBV5-1
d_call: .
cdr3_nt: TGCGCCAGCAGCTTGTACAGTGACTATGGCTACACCTTC
cdr3_aa: CASSLYSDYGYTF

j_call: TRBJ2-5
clone_size: .
v_call: TRBV6-5
d_call: .
cdr3_nt: TGTGCCAGCAGCCACGGGGAGACCCAGTACTTC
cdr3_aa: CASSHGETQYF

j_call: TRBJ2-1
clone_size: .
v_call: TRBV5-1
d_call: .
cdr3_nt: TGCGCCAGCAGCTTGGCCGGCTGGAGGGAGTTTGAGCAGTTCTTC
cdr3_aa: CASSLAGWREFEQFF

j_call: TRBJ2-1
clone_size: few
v_call: TRBV5-1
d_call: TRBD2
cdr3_nt: TGCGCCAGCAGCTTTTCTAGCGGGGGCCTTTACAATGAGCAGTTCTTC
cdr3_aa: CASSFSSGGLYNEQFF

j_call: TRBJ2-2
clone_size: .
v_call: TRBV27
d_call: .
cdr3_nt: TGTGCCAGCAGTCCAAGTTCCAGGGACACCGGGGAGCTGTTTTTT
cdr3_aa: CASSPSSRDTGELFF

j_call: TRBJ1-2
clone_size: .
v_call: TRBV13
d_call: TRBD1
cdr3_nt: TGTGCCAGCAGCTACTACAGGGGAGCCTATGGCTACACCTTC
cdr3_aa: CASSYYRGAYGYTF

j_call: TRBJ2-7
clone_size: .
v_call: TRBV7-6
d_call: .
cdr3_nt: TGTGCCAGCAGCTTAGGGACAGCCCCCTACGAGCAGTACTTC
cdr3_aa: CASSLGTAPYEQYF

j_call: TRBJ1-3
clone_size: .
v_call: TRBV19
d_call: .
cdr3_nt: TGTGCCAGTGGTAACAGAGAATATGCCTCTGGAAACACCATATATTTT
cdr3_aa: CASGNREYASGNTIYF

j_call: TRBJ2-5
clone_size: .
v_call: TRBV29-1
d_call: TRBD2
cdr3_nt: TGCAGCGTTGGGTATAGCGGGGGGGCCCCAGAGACCCAGTACTTC
cdr3_aa: CSVGYSGGAPETQYF

j_call: TRBJ1-4
clone_size: .
v_call: TRBV9
d_call: .
cdr3_nt: TGTGCCAGCAGCCCACAGGCGGGGAGGTCCAATGAAAAACTGTTTTTT
cdr3_aa: CASSPQAGRSNEKLFF

j_call: TRBJ1-5
clone_size: .
v_call: TRBV28
d_call: TRBD1
cdr3_nt: TGTGCCAGCAGTTTAAGGACAGGGGAGAATCAGCCCCAGCATTTT
cdr3_aa: CASSLRTGENQPQHF

j_call: TRBJ2-1
clone_size: .
v_call: TRBV27
d_call: .
cdr3_nt: TGTGCCAGCAGTTTATCGGCTGGGCCCCGCAATGAGCAGTTCTTC
cdr3_aa: CASSLSAGPRNEQFF

j_call: TRBJ2-2
clone_size: .
v_call: TRBV6-4
d_call: .
cdr3_nt: TGTGCCAGCAGCGGGACACATGGGGGCACCGGGGAGCTGTTTTTT
cdr3_aa: CASSGTHGGTGELFF

j_call: TRBJ1-4
clone_size: .
v_call: TRBV28
d_call: TRBD1
cdr3_nt: TGTGCCAGCAGGGGGACAGGGAAGGCAAAACTGTTTTTT
cdr3_aa: CASRGTGKAKLFF

j_call: TRBJ1-1
clone_size: .
v_call: TRBV5-4
d_call: .
cdr3_nt: TGTGCCAGCAGCTTGACTGGTTACACTGAAGCTTTCTTT
cdr3_aa: CASSLTGYTEAFF